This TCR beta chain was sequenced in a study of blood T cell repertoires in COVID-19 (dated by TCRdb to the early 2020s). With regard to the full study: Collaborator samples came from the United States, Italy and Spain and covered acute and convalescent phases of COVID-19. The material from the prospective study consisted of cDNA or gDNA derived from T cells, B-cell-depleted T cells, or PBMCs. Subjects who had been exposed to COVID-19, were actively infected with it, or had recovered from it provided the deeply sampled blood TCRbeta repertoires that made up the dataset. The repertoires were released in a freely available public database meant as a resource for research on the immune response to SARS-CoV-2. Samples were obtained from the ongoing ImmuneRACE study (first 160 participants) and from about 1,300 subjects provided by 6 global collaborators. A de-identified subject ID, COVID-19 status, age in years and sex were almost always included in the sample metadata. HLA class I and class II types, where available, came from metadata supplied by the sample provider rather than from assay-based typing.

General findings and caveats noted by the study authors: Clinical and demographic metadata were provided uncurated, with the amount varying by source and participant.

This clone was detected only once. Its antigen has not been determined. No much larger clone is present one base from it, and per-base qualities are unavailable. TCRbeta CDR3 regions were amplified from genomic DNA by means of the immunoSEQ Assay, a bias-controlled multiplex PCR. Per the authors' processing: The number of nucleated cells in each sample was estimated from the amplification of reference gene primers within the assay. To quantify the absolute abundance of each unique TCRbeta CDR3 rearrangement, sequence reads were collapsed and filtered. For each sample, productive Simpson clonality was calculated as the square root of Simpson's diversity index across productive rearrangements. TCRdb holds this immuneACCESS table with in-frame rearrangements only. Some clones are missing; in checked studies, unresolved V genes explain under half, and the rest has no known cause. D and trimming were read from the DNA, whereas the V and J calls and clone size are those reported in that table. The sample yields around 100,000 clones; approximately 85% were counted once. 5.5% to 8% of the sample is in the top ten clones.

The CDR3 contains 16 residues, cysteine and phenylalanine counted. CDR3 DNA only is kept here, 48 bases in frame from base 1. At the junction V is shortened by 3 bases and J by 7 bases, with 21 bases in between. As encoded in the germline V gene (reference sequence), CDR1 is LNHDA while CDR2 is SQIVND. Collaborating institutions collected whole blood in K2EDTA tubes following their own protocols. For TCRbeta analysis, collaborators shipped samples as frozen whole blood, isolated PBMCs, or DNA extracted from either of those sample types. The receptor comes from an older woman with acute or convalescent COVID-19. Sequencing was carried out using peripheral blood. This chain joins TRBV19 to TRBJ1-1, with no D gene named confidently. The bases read TGTGCCAGTAGTATGGGGTTAGGAGGCCTTGGGAATGAAGCTTTCTTT. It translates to CASSMGLGGLGNEAFF.